The rows below give T cell receptor beta chains drawn from one sample of a study of blood T cell repertoires in COVID-19. Repertoires were generated with immunoSEQ multiplex PCR, while TCRdb's copy carries only in-frame clones and drops some. The data hold approximately 240,000 clones, with roughly nine tenths observed a single time. The source material was PBMCs or T cells enriched from blood (not recorded which). The receptors originated from a woman between 45 and 60 years old in a cohort exposed to, infected with or recovered from COVID-19 (not recorded which). Each CDR3 is given with its conserved first and last residue. Rows give clone size only sometimes, using once, few, many, or a class for an expanded clone.

size	V	J	CDR3
NA	TRBV11-2	TRBJ1-2	CASSADRDYGYTF
NA	TRBV25-1	TRBJ1-1	CASQETASGTEAFF
NA	TRBV11-2	TRBJ1-4	CASSLEGGAVVEKLFF
NA	TRBV11-3	TRBJ2-3	CASSSTTGLGKYF
NA	TRBV4-2	TRBJ2-2	CASSQDYRTGASLGELFF
NA	TRBV4-1	TRBJ1-2	CASSQVSIGYGYTF
NA	TRBV28	TRBJ2-2	CASLRELNTGELFF
NA	TRBV30	TRBJ2-5	CAWSTASGGKETQYF
few	TRBV19	TRBJ2-3	CASSSRDRDTQYF
NA	TRBV28	TRBJ2-4	CASSLGGGYNIQYF
NA	TRBV7-3	TRBJ2-1	CASSTREGNEQFF
NA	TRBV11-2	TRBJ2-6	CASSLEGLISGANVLTF